The 16 T cell receptor beta chains in this list originate from one sample, sequenced in a study of technical replicates of blood from a few donors. Profiling relied on immunoSEQ multiplex PCR, and the TCRdb table lists in-frame clones only, not all of them. This table holds approximately 15,000 clones, 80% found once. The sample was PBMCs. The receptors shown here come from a human donor in good health.

CDR3 DNA sequence: TGTGCCAGCAGTCGCGACGGGAAAGGAGGGGAGACCCAGTACTTC. It yields the protein CASSRDGKGGETQYF. The chain carries TRBV6-4 and TRBJ2-5; tentatively, D is TRBD2 (6 bases). Trimming took 5 bases from V and 5 from J, leaving 18 bases between them. Germline CDR1 MRHNA, CDR2 SNTAGT. This CDR3 region has 15 residues.

The CDR3 bases are TGTGCCAGCAGAGAGGGACTCTCCTACGAGCAGTACTTC. This sequence encodes CASREGLSYEQYF. This chain joins TRBV6-1 and TRBJ2-7, with a tentative D call TRBD2 (6 bases). The CDR3 covers 13 residues. Germline V gives CDR1 MNHNS, CDR2 SASEGT. The ends were cut back, 6 bases at V and 0 bases at J, with 9 bases in the middle.

The V gene is TRBV19, the J gene TRBJ2-7, with D tentatively TRBD2 (6 bases). Trimming pared 5 bases from V and 0 bases from J, leaving 14 bases between. The germline CDR1 and CDR2 sequences are LNHDA and SQIVND (reference sequence). This CDR3 spans 15 amino acids. This CDR3 reads CASSASSASSYEQYF. In DNA form, the CDR3 reads TGTGCCAGTAGTGCCTCTAGCGCCAGCTCCTACGAGCAGTACTTC.

In this sample, this clone turned up a few times. This chain joins TRBV19 and TRBJ1-5; no reliable D call. V shed 2 bases and J shed 5 bases, with 13 bases lying between them. The length of the CDR3 is 15 residues. Germline CDR1 and CDR2: LNHDA and SQIVND (reference sequence). The CDR3 loop is CASSISLTVHQPQHF. In nucleotides, the CDR3 is TGTGCCAGTAGTATAAGTTTAACAGTCCATCAGCCCCAGCATTTT.

The J gene is TRBJ1-4, the V gene TRBV11-2; TRBD1 agrees at 9 bases. Germline values: CDR1 SGHAT, CDR2 FQNNGV. The CDR3 consists of 15 residues. The V gene end was trimmed by 4 bases and the J gene end by 8 bases; junction bases not matched to a gene: 8. The CDR3 region is CASSSIQGAGEKLFF. CDR3 DNA: TGTGCCAGCAGCTCGATACAGGGGGCTGGAGAAAAACTGTTTTTT.

This clone appeared a single time. The J gene is TRBJ2-3, the V gene TRBV4-2, with D maybe TRBD2 (5 bases). The V gene lost 0 bases and the J gene lost 5 bases, with 9 bases spanning the gap. Germline V CDR1 and CDR2: LGHNA, YNFKEQ. CDR3 size: 14 residues. CDR3 in DNA: TGTGCCAGCAGCCAAGAACGGGGTGAAGATACGCAGTATTTT. Residues: CASSQERGEDTQYF.

The CDR3 here is CASSARQGYYGYTF. The CDR3 coding sequence is TGTGCCAGCAGCGCCCGACAGGGGTACTATGGCTACACCTTC. The J gene is TRBJ1-2, the V gene TRBV7-9, with 8 bases lining up with TRBD1. CDR1 is SEHNR, CDR2 FQNEAQ, per germline (reference sequence). V dropped 5 bases and J dropped 3; count of bases not matched to a gene: 5. This CDR3 comprises 14 residues.

The chain links TRBV7-9 to TRBJ2-1; 16 nucleotides match TRBD2. The junction had 8 bases not matched to a gene; V was cut back by 5 bases and J by 4 bases. The CDR3 covers 18 residues. Germline lookup yields CDR1 SEHNR and CDR2 FQNEAQ (reference sequence). The DNA for the CDR3 is TGTGCCAGCAGCACCTCGGGACTAGCGGGAGGGCAGTACAATGAGCAGTTCTTC. Translated: CASSTSGLAGGQYNEQFF. Drawing the rest from reference TRBV7-9 and TRBJ2-1, the complete variable domain is DTGVSQNPRHKITKRGQNVTFRCDPISEHNRLYWYRQTLGQGPEFLTYFQNEAQLEKSRLLSDRFSAERPKGSFSTLEIQRTEQGDSAMYLCASSTSGLAGGQYNEQFFGPGTRLTVL.

V and J are TRBV6-4 and TRBJ1-1; D gene uncertain. Trimming shortened V by 4 bases and J by 4 bases, and 10 bases separated the two germline ends. The V gene's germline CDR1 is MRHNA and CDR2 SNTAGT. The CDR3 runs to 13 residues. The CDR3 DNA follows: TGTGCCAGCAGTGCCGAGGAGGGCACTGAAGCTTTCTTT. Protein sequence: CASSAEEGTEAFF.

The chain joins TRBV7-2 to TRBJ2-7; 7 bases map to TRBD1. The CDR3 sequence is 16 residues long. CDR1 and CDR2 (germline): SGHTA, FQGNSA. Trimming took 1 base from V and 1 from J; bases not matched to a gene: 7. In nucleotides, the CDR3 is TGTGCCAGCAGCTTAGACGGACAGGCTTGGTCCTACGAGCAGTACTTC. It codes for CASSLDGQAWSYEQYF.

This clone was observed a single time. The genes are TRBV5-1 and TRBJ2-7, with D perhaps TRBD2 (5 bases). CDR3 size: 18 residues. Germline-derived CDR1 and CDR2 are SGHRS and YFSETQ. Trimming stripped 0 bases from V and 1 base from J, with 20 bases between. The CDR3 region is CASSLAAGGQTFSYEQYF. In DNA form, the CDR3 reads TGCGCCAGCAGCTTGGCCGCGGGTGGGCAGACCTTTTCCTACGAGCAGTACTTC.

This rearrangement joins TRBV19 to TRBJ2-7; 8 nucleotides align to TRBD1. V gave up 1 base and J gave up 5 bases; unmatched junction bases: 10. From germline, CDR1 is LNHDA and CDR2 SQIVND (reference sequence). This CDR3 spans 16 amino acids. Here the CDR3 reads CASSIGPDRGPNEQYF. The CDR3 coding sequence is TGTGCCAGTAGTATAGGCCCCGACAGGGGACCGAACGAGCAGTACTTC.

The V gene is TRBV29-1, the J gene TRBJ2-2; 7 bases agree with TRBD1. The germline CDR1 and CDR2 sequences are SQVTM and ANQGSEA. V was clipped by 6 bases and J by 3 bases; unmatched bases: 1. The CDR3 is 12 residues long. DNA for the CDR3: TGCAGCGTGACAGGGTACACCGGGGAGCTGTTTTTT. Translating gives CSVTGYTGELFF.

The chain has TRBV5-1 and TRBJ2-1; tentatively, D is TRBD2 (6 bases). Trimming removed 2 bases from V and 4 bases from J, with 10 bases in between. This CDR3 contains 14 residues. Germline CDR1 is SGHRS and CDR2 is YFSETQ. The CDR3 protein is CASSFSSGYNEQFF. CDR3 bases: TGCGCCAGCAGCTTCTCGAGCGGGTACAATGAGCAGTTCTTC.

This chain connects TRBV7-6 to TRBJ2-2, with 13 bases that match TRBD2. Trimming removed 1 base from V and 5 bases from J; junction bases left unmatched: 10. The CDR3 consists of 19 residues. The germline V gene has CDR1 SGHVS and CDR2 FNYEAQ. The CDR3 here is CASSLEGTSGRARTGELFF. The CDR3 nucleotides are TGTGCCAGCAGCTTAGAGGGAACTAGCGGGAGGGCCCGGACCGGGGAGCTGTTTTTT.

This chain links TRBV10-1 with TRBJ2-7; TRBD1 matches at 10 bases. Per the germline V gene, CDR1 is WNHNN and CDR2 is SYGVQD (reference sequence). The CDR3 sequence is 17 residues long. After removal of 7 bases from V and 1 base from J, the junction contained 13 bases not matched to a gene. CDR3 bases: TGCGCCAGCACTGTAGGTGGGACAGGGGATATGTCCTACGAGCAGTACTTC. Protein: CASTVGGTGDMSYEQYF.